Each of the 8 T cell receptor beta chains below was sequenced from the same sample in a study of cytomegalovirus exposure and HLA in healthy donors. 13 Jbeta primers and 60 Vbeta primers were used for the PCR. Generated by immunoSEQ multiplex PCR, the TCRdb table keeps only in-frame clones and is missing some. Of some 120,000 clones in the sample, 74% were seen once. Specimen: PBMCs. These receptors were collected from a man aged 40-55 years in good health and CMV-seropositive.

This clone was picked up a small number of times. CDR3 nucleotide sequence: TGTGCCAGCAGCCCTACCCCGCCCGACAGTAACTATGGCTACACCTTC. Residues: CASSPTPPDSNYGYTF. The rearrangement joins TRBV7-2 to TRBJ1-2; a possible D gene is TRBD1 (5 bases). V was clipped by 5 bases and J by 1 base, with 17 bases between them. Germline CDR1 is SGHTA and CDR2 is FQGNSA. The CDR3 loop spans 16 amino acids.

The chain employs TRBV6-1 and TRBJ2-7, with a possible D match to TRBD2 (5 bases). The CDR3 covers 15 residues. Trimming took off 4 bases at V and 2 bases at J, with 15 bases between the two ends. Germline-derived CDR1 and CDR2 are MNHNS and SASEGT. CDR3 in amino acids: CASSGGLKPAYEQYF. CDR3 nucleotides: TGTGCCAGCAGTGGCGGGTTGAAACCCGCCTACGAGCAGTACTTC.

The J gene is TRBJ2-3, the V gene TRBV6-1; TRBD1 agrees at 7 bases. The CDR3 extends over 17 amino acids. The V gene's germline CDR1 is MNHNS and CDR2 SASEGT. The trim removed 0 bases at V and 1 base at J, leaving 7 bases unmatched. CDR3 DNA sequence: TGTGCCAGCAGTGAAGCGATGACAGGGCTAGGCACAGATACGCAGTATTTT. Its protein product is CASSEAMTGLGTDTQYF.

Notes on this clone: The same CDR3 is also encoded by other DNA sequences in this sample. The rearrangement joins TRBV5-1 to TRBJ1-1; 7 bases match TRBD1. The CDR3 loop spans 14 amino acids. The V and J ends lost 4 bases and 4 bases, in that order; junction bases with no gene match: 7. Germline V lookup: CDR1 SGHRS, CDR2 YFSETQ. The chain's CDR3 is CASSLRQGGTEAFF. The CDR3 DNA follows: TGCGCCAGCAGCCTCCGACAGGGAGGCACTGAAGCTTTCTTT.

The rearrangement joins TRBV7-9 to TRBJ2-7; 7 bases map to TRBD1. Trimming took 3 bases from V and 0 from J; bases not matched to a gene: 2. Germline CDR1 reads SEHNR; CDR2 reads FQNEAQ (reference sequence). The CDR3 extends over 14 amino acids. The CDR3 DNA reads as TGTGCCAGCAGCTTGACAGGGCCCTCCTACGAGCAGTACTTC. It encodes CASSLTGPSYEQYF. Using reference TRBV7-9 and TRBJ2-7 for the parts outside the CDR3, the full variable domain is DTGVSQNPRHKITKRGQNVTFRCDPISEHNRLYWYRQTLGQGPEFLTYFQNEAQLEKSRLLSDRFSAERPKGSFSTLEIQRTEQGDSAMYLCASSLTGPSYEQYFGPGTRLTVT.

The rearrangement uses TRBV5-1 and TRBJ2-1; TRBD1 might be the D (6 bases). Per germline, CDR1 SGHRS and CDR2 YFSETQ. The V gene lost 2 bases and the J gene lost 7 bases, with 10 bases spanning the gap. The CDR3 length is 13 residues. The CDR3 DNA reads as TGCGCCAGCAGCTTAATAGGGGGTAATGAGCAGTTCTTC. Its translation is CASSLIGGNEQFF.

This chain uses TRBV6-6 with TRBJ2-3; D remains unclear. The CDR3 consists of 14 residues. CDR1 and CDR2 (germline): MNHNY, SVGAGI (reference sequence). The ends were cut back, 2 bases at V and 2 bases at J, with 8 bases in the middle. CDR3 bases: TGTGCCAGCAGTTACGGGCAGGACACAGATACGCAGTATTTT. This encodes CASSYGQDTDTQYF.

The V gene is TRBV9, the J gene TRBJ1-5; D might be TRBD1 (6 bases). The V and J ends lost 4 bases and 0 bases respectively, with 11 bases between them. The length of the CDR3 is 15 residues. CDR1 SGDLS and CDR2 YYNGEE come from the germline V gene. CDR3 amino acids: CASSQQGDSNQPQHF. The DNA for the CDR3 is TGTGCCAGCAGCCAACAGGGAGATAGCAATCAGCCCCAGCATTTT. The full variable domain, rest sourced from reference TRBV9 and TRBJ1-5, is DSGVTQTPKHLITATGQRVTLRCSPRSGDLSVYWYQQSLDQGLQFLIQYYNGEERAKGNILERFSAQQFPDLHSELNLSSLELGDSALYFCASSQQGDSNQPQHFGDGTRLSIL.